The present T cell receptor (beta chain) was sequenced within a study of identical twins. This CDR3 region has 13 residues. CDR1 is SGDLS, CDR2 YYNGEE, per germline. The V gene lost 0 bases and the J gene lost 9 bases, with 12 bases spanning the gap. TCRdb reanalysed the 5' RACE reads using MiXCR and keeps one entry per CDR3 protein. The sample holds about 900,000 distinct CDR3 sequences, over 9% seen once. There are many counts of this clonotype. The same sample was also studied in work on yellow fever vaccine responses in identical twins.

V and J are TRBV9 and TRBJ1-2, with D unclear. This clonotype was obtained from a woman aged 18 to 35 in good health. Sample: PBMCs. CDR3 amino acids: CASSVEFDPRYTF. The CDR3 DNA sequence: TGTGCCAGCAGCGTAGAATTCGATCCTCGCTACACCTTC. Together with reference TRBV9 and TRBJ1-2, the CDR3 gives the full variable domain: DSGVTQTPKHLITATGQRVTLRCSPRSGDLSVYWYQQSLDQGLQFLIQYYNGEERAKGNILERFSAQQFPDLHSELNLSSLELGDSALYFCASSVEFDPRYTFGSGTRLTVV.